Given below is one T cell receptor beta chain in context. It was with a sample-barcoded 5' primer and a J-beta primer mix that a second PCR of roughly 6 to 12 cycles was run. Each cDNA was tagged by a template-switch adaptor containing 12 random nucleotides. TCRdb analysed the 5' RACE reads with MiXCR anew, one entry per CDR3 protein. Found here are approximately 1,700,000 distinct CDR3 sequences, roughly 43% of them singletons; the top ten hold about 23%. Germline-derived CDR1 and CDR2 are SGHRS and YFSETQ. The CDR3 runs to 15 residues. V was trimmed by 1 base and J by 10 bases, leaving 19 bases between them. This specimen comes from a study of blood T cells in healthy people across ages.

Sample: blood. The chain has TRBV5-1 and TRBJ2-3, with D perhaps matching TRBD2 (7 bases). The source is a human donor in good health. The CDR3 nucleotides read TGCGCCAGCAGCTTGTTGGGGGGGCTTGAGGATGCGCAGTATTTT. Translation: CASSLLGGLEDAQYF.